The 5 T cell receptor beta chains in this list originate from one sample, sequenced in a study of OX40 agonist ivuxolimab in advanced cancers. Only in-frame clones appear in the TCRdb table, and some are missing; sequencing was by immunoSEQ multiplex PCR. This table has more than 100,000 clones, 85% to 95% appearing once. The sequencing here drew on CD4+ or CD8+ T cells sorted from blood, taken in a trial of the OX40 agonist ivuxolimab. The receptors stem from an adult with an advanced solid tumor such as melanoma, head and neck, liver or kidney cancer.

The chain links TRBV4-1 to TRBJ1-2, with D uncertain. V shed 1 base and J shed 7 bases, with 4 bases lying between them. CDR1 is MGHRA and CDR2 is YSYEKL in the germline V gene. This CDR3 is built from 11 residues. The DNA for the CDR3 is TGCGCCAGCAGCCAAGTAGGTGGCTACACCTTC. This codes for CASSQVGGYTF.

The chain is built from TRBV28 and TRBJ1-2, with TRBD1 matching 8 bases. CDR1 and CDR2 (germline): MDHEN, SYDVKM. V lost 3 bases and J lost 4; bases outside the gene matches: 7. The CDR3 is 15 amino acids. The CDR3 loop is CASSLGTGTLYGYTF. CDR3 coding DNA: TGTGCCAGCAGTTTGGGGACAGGAACGCTCTATGGCTACACCTTC.

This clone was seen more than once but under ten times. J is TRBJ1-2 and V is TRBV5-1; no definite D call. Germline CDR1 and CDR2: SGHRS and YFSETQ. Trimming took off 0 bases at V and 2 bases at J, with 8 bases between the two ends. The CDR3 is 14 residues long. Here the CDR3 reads CASSLGPLNYGYTF. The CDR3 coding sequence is TGCGCCAGCAGCTTGGGACCCTTAAACTATGGCTACACCTTC.

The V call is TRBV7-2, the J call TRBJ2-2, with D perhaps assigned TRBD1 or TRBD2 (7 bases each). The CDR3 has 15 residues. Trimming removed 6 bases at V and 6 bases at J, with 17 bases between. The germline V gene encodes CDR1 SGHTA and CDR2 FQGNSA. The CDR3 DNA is TGTGCCAGCAGTTCCAGGGGGGGCAATGCCGGGGAGCTGTTTTTT. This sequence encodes CASSSRGGNAGELFF.

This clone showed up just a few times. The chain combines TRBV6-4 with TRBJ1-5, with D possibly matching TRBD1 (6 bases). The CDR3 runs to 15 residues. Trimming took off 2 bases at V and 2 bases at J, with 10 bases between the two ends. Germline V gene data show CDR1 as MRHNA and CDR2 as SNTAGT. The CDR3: CASSDRAGGNQPQHF. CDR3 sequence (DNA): TGTGCCAGCAGTGACAGGGCAGGGGGCAATCAGCCCCAGCATTTT.